This T cell receptor (beta chain) was obtained from a study of shared clonotypes between healthy human individuals (dated by TCRdb to the early 2020s). With respect to the entire study: The cohort comprised two women and a few men aged 18 to 49 years. For each donor, CD4 naive and CD4 memory were each given three plates, CD8 naive was given two plates, and CD8 memory was given one plate. Blood TCR repertoires of several healthy adults were deeply sequenced to estimate repertoire size and the extent of clonotype sharing between individuals. To increase sequencing depth and limit assay-specific biases, different laboratories used diverse techniques to prepare libraries and sequence TCR repertoires. Each donor's leukapheresis produced roughly between roughly 0.9 and 8.9 billion PBMCs.

Donors were healthy HIV-negative adults with no recently reported acute infections or vaccinations. Every donor was a Caucasian adult living in Nashville, Tennessee, USA. CD4+ T cells were enriched by magnetic negative selection, after which naive cells were positively selected on CD45RA and the negative fraction was taken as the memory subset. Blood was obtained by leukapheresis, after which PBMCs were separated by Ficoll-Histopaque density gradient centrifugation and cryopreserved in liquid nitrogen vapor phase. Analytical flow cytometry was used to check the purity and quantity of each magnetically sorted T cell population. Genomic DNA was isolated from each sorted fraction and quantified by UV absorbance on a Nanodrop 2000c. Remarks on this clone: There is no known antigen for this receptor. No much larger clone is present one base from it, and per-base qualities are unavailable.

The research as a whole found: Naive subsets generally had larger estimated clonotype richness than memory subsets did. Because the study included a small number of donors, the genetic and exposure-history diversity represented was limited. Pairwise subsampling led to the expectation that sequencing depth would affect the degree of clonotype sharing among donors. Only blood was sampled, and tissue TCR repertoires likely differ from those in blood. About 5% of naive CD4, roughly 3.6% of naive CD8, roughly 2.4% of memory CD4, and over 0.35% of memory CD8 clonotypes were shared across several donors. Rarefaction of sorted-subset datasets indicated incomplete sequencing despite the large sequencing depth. Higher generation probabilities were observed for clonotypes shared by all four sorted-subset donors than for non-shared clonotypes.

Including the terminal cysteine and phenylalanine, the CDR3 comprises 13 residues. Only the CDR3 DNA stays, 39 bases, in frame from base 1. Relative to germline, V is 1 base shorter and J is 7 bases shorter, with 12 bases between their ends. CDR1 SGHNT and CDR2 YYREEE are derived from the germline V gene (reference sequence). Using the deep immunoSEQ assay, TCR CDR3 regions were amplified from genomic DNA by multiplex PCR. Extracted genomic DNA from each cell subset was spread evenly across all wells of several immunoSEQ 96-well plates, with each plate serving as a replicate. Each replicate PCR for sorted subsets received approximately 220 ng genomic DNA, equal to about 30,000 T cell genomes. Purified libraries were measured with a Qubit 3.0 fluorometer, size-checked on a Bioanalyzer 2100, and measured again with the KAPA Library Quantification kit. Every immunoSEQ 96-well plate was sequenced on a separate single-read 150-cycle Illumina NextSeq 550 flow cell. As for the original processing: The immunoSEQ output contained only junctional sequences without quality scores, so filtering could not match that applied to full-length reads. To assign V/J genes and CDR3, sequences were annotated against IMGT germline references using PyIR, a Python wrapper for IgBLAST v1.9. Reads with weak V/J assignments (E-value above 1e-6), missing CDR3, stop codons, out-of-frame junctions, or ambiguous translated residues were removed. V3J clonotypes were defined by identical inferred V gene, J gene, and CDR3 amino acid sequence. To compute the percentage overlap between repertoires, the number of shared unique clonotypes was divided by the size of the smaller repertoire. Richness of each repertoire was evaluated using RTK rarefaction, the Chao1 estimator, and Recon v2.1 estimates of unobserved clonotypes. Generation probabilities for all TCRbeta clonotypes obtained by the gDNA method from four donors were computed using OLGA. TCRdb provides this immuneACCESS table in a form limited to in-frame rearrangements. Some clones are lacking; in checked studies, under half of them reflect an unresolved V gene, and why the rest are absent is not known. That table furnishes V, J and clone size, whereas the DNA furnished D and trimming. This sample lists over a million clones; roughly 96% were detected once. Roughly 1.1% of the sample rests with the top ten.

The specimen sequenced was naive CD4+ T cells sorted from blood. The cell subset or site label here, explained by the study, means: CD45RA+ positively selected. The chain links TRBV5-4 with TRBJ2-7; possibly the D gene is TRBD2, per 5 matching bases. The origin of this receptor is a man aged 25 to 40 in good health. For the CDR3, the sequence is CASSLRIPGEQYF. Here is the DNA: TGTGCCAGCAGCTTGAGGATCCCGGGGGAGCAGTACTTC.